Each of the 17 T cell receptor beta chains below was sequenced from the same sample in a study of STAT5B mutations in CD4+ large granular lymphocyte leukemia. Profiling relied on immunoSEQ multiplex PCR, and the TCRdb table lists in-frame clones only, not all of them. The sample consists of nearly 35,000 clones, about 90% of them appearing once. The sequencing input was CD4+ T cells from blood buffy coats. The origin of the receptors is a human donor in good health.

The chain employs TRBV5-8 and TRBJ2-7; tentative D call: TRBD1 (6 bases). V was clipped by 0 bases and J by 0 bases, with 13 bases between them. The CDR3 sequence is 16 residues long. Germline CDR1 is SGHTS and CDR2 is YDEGEE. The chain's CDR3 is CASSLATGLGSYEQYF. DNA for the CDR3: TGTGCCAGCAGCTTGGCCACAGGGTTGGGCTCCTACGAGCAGTACTTC.

Only one count was recorded for this clone. The CDR3 DNA sequence: TGCAGCGTTGTCGGACAGGGGATCACCGGGGAGCTGTTTTTT. Translation: CSVVGQGITGELFF. V usage is TRBV29-1 and J usage is TRBJ2-2, with 9 positions matching TRBD1. The ends lost 4 bases at V and 4 bases at J; junction bases unmatched: 4. Germline V gene sequence: CDR1 SQVTM, CDR2 ANQGSEA. The CDR3 is 14 residues long.

This clone has just one count. The chain carries TRBV6-6 and TRBJ2-5; tentative D call: TRBD2 (7 bases). The CDR3 runs 13 residues. V was cut by 6 bases and J by 5 bases, with 13 bases left in between. Germline CDR1 MNHNY, CDR2 SVGAGI (reference sequence). CDR3 in amino acids: CASRGGGWETQYF. The CDR3 region has the DNA TGTGCCAGCAGGGGAGGGGGTTGGGAGACCCAGTACTTC.

The V call is TRBV19, the J call TRBJ2-7, with TRBD2 matching 7 bases. The CDR3 extends over 13 amino acids. CDR1 is LNHDA and CDR2 is SQIVND in the germline V gene (reference sequence). The ends lost 4 bases at V and 3 bases at J; junction bases unmatched: 3. The CDR3 reads CASSSGSYYEQYF. CDR3 bases: TGTGCCAGTAGTAGCGGGAGCTACTACGAGCAGTACTTC.

This rearrangement joins TRBV4-3 to TRBJ1-1; D remains unclear. The CDR3 covers 15 residues. V shed 0 bases and J shed 7 bases, with 15 bases lying between them. The germline CDR1 and CDR2 sequences are LGHNA and YSLEER. The CDR3 DNA reads as TGCGCCAGCAGCCAAGATTACCGGGAGCCCGGTGAAGCTTTCTTT. Amino acids: CASSQDYREPGEAFF.

The chain combines TRBV29-1 with TRBJ2-3, with a possible D match to TRBD1 (6 bases). The germline gives CDR1 SQVTM, CDR2 ANQGSEA. V lost 5 bases to trimming and J lost 8 bases, with 11 bases between them. This CDR3 is built from 11 residues. The CDR3 loop reads CSVQQGVTQYF. The CDR3 bases are TGCAGCGTTCAACAGGGCGTTACGCAGTATTTT.

This chain joins TRBV27 and TRBJ1-2; 9 nucleotides align to TRBD1. CDR1 MNHEY and CDR2 SMNVEV come from the germline V gene (reference sequence). The CDR3 is made up of 18 amino acids. V was pared by 1 base and J by 4 bases, with 13 bases of the junction left unmatched. Written as DNA, the CDR3 is TGTGCCAGCAGTTTATGGGGCCCCGGGACAGGGTTTGGCTATGGCTACACCTTC. This codes for CASSLWGPGTGFGYGYTF.

The CDR3 is CASSPGQYNEQFF. CDR3 nucleotide sequence: TGTGCCAGCTCACCGGGACAGTACAATGAGCAGTTCTTC. V gene TRBV18 combines with J gene TRBJ2-1; 7 bases fit TRBD1. Germline values: CDR1 KGHSH, CDR2 LQKENI. V shed 3 bases and J 4 bases; nucleotides not matched to a gene: 0. The CDR3 covers 13 residues. The full variable domain, rest sourced from reference TRBV18 and TRBJ2-1, is NAGVMQNPRHLVRRRGQEARLRCSPMKGHSHVYWYRQLPEEGLKFMVYLQKENIIDESGMPKERFSAEFPKEGPSILRIQQVVRGDSAAYFCASSPGQYNEQFFGPGTRLTVL.

This chain's CDR3 is CASSFTENSPLHF. For the CDR3, the DNA is TGTGCCAGCAGTTTTACAGAGAATTCACCCCTCCACTTT. The V and J genes are TRBV28 and TRBJ1-6; the D is unclear. CDR1 and CDR2 (germline): MDHEN, SYDVKM. The CDR3 sequence is 13 residues long. Between the trimmed V and J ends, which lost 3 bases and 7 bases, there was a span of 7 bases.

The chain employs TRBV28 and TRBJ2-7; possible D gene TRBD2, 6 bases. V was trimmed by 6 bases and J by 1 base, leaving 7 bases between them. Germline CDR1 MDHEN, CDR2 SYDVKM. This CDR3 comprises 12 residues. CDR3 sequence reads: CASSGTSYEQYF. Here the CDR3 DNA reads TGTGCCAGCAGCGGGACTTCCTACGAGCAGTACTTC.

J is TRBJ2-2 and V is TRBV5-4; 8 bases map to TRBD1. Looked up from germline, CDR1 is SGHNT and CDR2 is YYREEE (reference sequence). The CDR3 consists of 16 residues. The V gene end was trimmed by 4 bases and the J gene end by 1 base; junction bases not matched to a gene: 6. CDR3 amino acids: CASSPMDRENTGELFF. For the CDR3, the DNA is TGTGCCAGCAGCCCAATGGACAGGGAGAACACCGGGGAGCTGTTTTTT.

The chain joins TRBV2 to TRBJ1-4; TRBD1 might be the D (5 bases). Trimming shortened V by 4 bases and J by 8 bases, and 14 bases separated the two germline ends. The length of the CDR3 is 14 residues. CDR1 SNHLY and CDR2 FYNNEI come from the germline V gene. The CDR3 DNA sequence: TGTGCCAGCAGTGGTCCGGGACCTGGGGAAAAACTGTTTTTT. Translation gives CASSGPGPGEKLFF.

The chain carries TRBV4-1 and TRBJ2-1, with a weak D call TRBD1 (6 bases). The V end lost 6 bases, the J end lost 1 base, and 10 bases lay between the germline ends. CDR1 and CDR2 (germline): MGHRA, YSYEKL. This CDR3 contains 14 residues. The CDR3 protein is CASRRQVSYNEQFF. Here the CDR3 DNA reads TGCGCCAGCAGGCGACAGGTTTCCTACAATGAGCAGTTCTTC.

The chain has TRBV19 and TRBJ2-4, with D perhaps matching TRBD2 (6 bases). The CDR3 loop spans 13 amino acids. V was shortened by 5 bases and J by 2 bases, with 7 bases between the two germline ends. The germline V gene encodes CDR1 LNHDA and CDR2 SQIVND (reference sequence). In nucleotides, the CDR3 is TGTGCCAGTAGTGGGGGGACCAAAAACATTCAGTACTTC. Translation: CASSGGTKNIQYF.

This clone appeared once. This chain joins TRBV19 and TRBJ1-5; 8 bases line up with TRBD1. This CDR3 is 18 amino acids long. The junction had 12 bases not matched to a gene; V was cut back by 4 bases and J by 1 base. Germline loops: CDR1 LNHDA, CDR2 SQIVND (reference sequence). As DNA, the CDR3 is TGTGCCAGTAGTACCCAGATGAGGACAGGGTGGAGCAATCAGCCCCAGCATTTT. As protein: CASSTQMRTGWSNQPQHF. Based on the CDR3 plus reference TRBV19 and TRBJ1-5, the full variable domain is DGGITQSPKYLFRKEGQNVTLSCEQNLNHDAMYWYRQDPGQGLRLIYYSQIVNDFQKGDIAEGYSVSREKKESFPLTVTSAQKNPTAFYLCASSTQMRTGWSNQPQHFGDGTRLSIL.

The rearrangement joins TRBV7-3 to TRBJ2-1; D is undetermined. V dropped 2 bases and J dropped 1 base, with 12 bases sitting between them. Per germline, CDR1 SGHTA and CDR2 FQGTGA. This CDR3 has 16 residues. The CDR3 loop is CASSLGGTSSYNEQFF. In DNA, the CDR3 is TGTGCCAGCAGCTTAGGCGGAACTTCTTCCTACAATGAGCAGTTCTTC.

The chain carries TRBV5-5 and TRBJ2-5, with TRBD1 matching 7 bases. The CDR3 has 15 amino acids. Looked up from germline, CDR1 is SGHKS and CDR2 is YYEKEE (reference sequence). With 3 bases clipped from V and 2 bases from J, the junction kept 7 bases outside the gene matches. The CDR3 region is CASSSQRGRQETQYF. The CDR3 bases are TGTGCCAGCAGCTCCCAAAGGGGGCGGCAAGAGACCCAGTACTTC. The full variable domain, its missing parts supplied by reference TRBV5-5 and TRBJ2-5, is DAGVTQSPTHLIKTRGQQVTLRCSPISGHKSVSWYQQVLGQGPQFIFQYYEKEERGRGNFPDRFSARQFPNYSSELNVNALLLGDSALYLCASSSQRGRQETQYFGPGTRLLVL.